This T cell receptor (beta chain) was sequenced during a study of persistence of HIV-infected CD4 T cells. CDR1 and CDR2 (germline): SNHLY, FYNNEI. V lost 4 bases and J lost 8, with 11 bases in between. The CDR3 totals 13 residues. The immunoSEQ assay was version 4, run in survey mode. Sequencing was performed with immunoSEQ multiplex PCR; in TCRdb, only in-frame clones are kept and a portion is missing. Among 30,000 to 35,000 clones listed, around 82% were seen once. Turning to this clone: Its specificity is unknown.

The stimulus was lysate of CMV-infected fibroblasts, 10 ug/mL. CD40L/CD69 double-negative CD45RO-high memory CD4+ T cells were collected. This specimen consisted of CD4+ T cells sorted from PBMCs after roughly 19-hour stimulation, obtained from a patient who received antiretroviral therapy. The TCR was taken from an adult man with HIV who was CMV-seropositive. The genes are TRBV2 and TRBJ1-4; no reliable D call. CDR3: CASSVGYIEKLFF. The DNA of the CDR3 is TGTGCCAGCAGTGTCGGATATATCGAAAAACTGTTTTTT.